This TCR beta chain came from a study of blood T cell repertoires in COVID-19. In the original processing: Reference gene primer amplification gave estimated nucleated cell counts. Only in-frame clones appear in the TCRdb table, and some are missing; sequencing was by immunoSEQ multiplex PCR. That table gives V, J and clone size, and the DNA gave D and trimming. The sample shows about 240,000 clones, 82% of them seen only once. V was shortened by 9 bases and J by 0 bases, with 9 bases between the two germline ends. Per germline, CDR1 MNHEY and CDR2 SVGAGI. The CDR3 spans 13 residues. The chain recombines TRBV6-5 with TRBJ1-5, with no clear D. The TCR was taken from a woman in her sixties or seventies with acute or convalescent COVID-19. The sample comprised peripheral blood. The CDR3 coding sequence is TGTGCCAGTGGGCAGTATAGCAATCAGCCCCAGCATTTT. It yields the protein CASGQYSNQPQHF.